One sample yielded the 2 T cell receptor beta chains listed below, sequenced in a study of tumor-infiltrating lymphocytes in primary liver carcinoma (dated 2017 in TCRdb). TRIzol reagent was used to extract blood RNA from unsorted whole blood, while the DNeasy Blood & Tissue kit provided the germline DNA. TCRdb records Illumina HiSeq 2500 as the sequencer. Starting from 500 to 650 ng total RNA, TCRbeta-specific cDNA was produced by reverse transcription with a constant-region primer and ProtoScript II reverse transcriptase. Construction of the TCRbeta libraries relied on three nested rounds of multiplex PCR, following a slightly modified ARM-PCR procedure. Each of the first two PCR rounds ran for approximately 10 cycles using multiplex TRBV1-TRBV30 forward primers together with a Cbeta reverse primer. TCRdb trimmed the raw reads at Q25, called clones with MiXCR and kept productive beta chains. Rows with a matching CDR3 protein are joined into one entry that keeps the most common DNA and genes. Recorded for this sample are around 330,000 distinct CDR3 sequences; less than 75% of them occurred a single time. The ten top clones hold roughly 9% of the sample.

Material: peripheral blood. These receptors were collected from a man in his forties with primary liver carcinoma and hepatitis B virus infection.

This clonotype came up once. This sequence may be a read error, since a much larger clone differs from it by one base. This chain joins TRBV6-2 or TRBV6-3 and TRBJ1-2; TRBD1 is a possible D gene (5 bases). The length of the CDR3 is 16 residues. The germline gives CDR1 MNHEY, CDR2 SVGEGT. The CDR3 coding sequence is TGTACCAGCAGTTACTCGAGGAACGGGGCCGTGAGTGGCTACACCTTC. As protein: CTSSYSRNGAVSGYTF.

Note on this clonotype: A much larger clone sits a single nucleotide away, making a read error possible. The chain joins TRBV6-5 to TRBJ2-5, with a tentative D call TRBD1 (6 bases). CDR3 length: 15 residues. The germline V gene encodes CDR1 MNHEY and CDR2 SVGAGI. V was cut by 6 bases and J by 5 bases, with 19 bases left in between. The CDR3 loop is CASSDLGGELETQYF. In nucleotides, the CDR3 is TGTGCCAGCAGCGACCTAGGGGGTGAGTTGGAGACCCAGTACTTC.